This is a list of T cell receptor beta chains from one sample in a study of shared clonotypes between healthy human individuals. Clones were sequenced by immunoSEQ multiplex PCR, and TCRdb holds only the in-frame ones, with some missing. In the table there are 110,000 or so clones, about two thirds of which are singletons. The source material was memory CD8+ T cells sorted from blood. The source of these receptors is a woman in her thirties in good health. CDR3s leave out the opening cysteine and the closing phenylalanine or tryptophan. Fields, in order: J gene, V gene, CDR3 protein.

TRBJ2-1,TRBV5-6,ASSRTPVTGSLYNEQF
TRBJ2-3,TRBV5-1,ASGRQGRSTDTQY
TRBJ2-1,TRBV25-1,ASTQEGQPGNEQF
TRBJ2-1,TRBV27,ASAKVRRHNEQF
TRBJ2-7,TRBV29-1,SVAGGTSGSYEQY
TRBJ2-7,TRBV6-1,ASSELEGATYEQY
TRBJ2-4,TRBV2,ASSEATAKNIQY
TRBJ2-7,TRBV30,APRGVSYEQY
TRBJ2-2,TRBV27,ASSLFEGGMSGELF
TRBJ2-5,TRBV27,ASSPNQETQY
TRBJ2-3,TRBV29-1,SVFGGETDTQY
TRBJ2-7,TRBV5-4,ASSARGDSYEQY
.,TRBV25-1,ASQTSGSNSYEQY
TRBJ2-3,TRBV27,ASSPTGYTDTQY